This T cell receptor beta chain came from a study of T-cell reconstitution after alpha-beta-depleted transplantation in children. Study observations and caveats: Several hundred rapidly expanded clones from non-depleted graft cells reportedly supplied alpha-beta T cells about two months post-transplant.

At least ten counts were recorded for this clonotype. Its specificity is unknown. Library preparation (for TCRbeta) was performed with unique molecular identifiers. One entry per CDR3 protein, called by TCRdb with MiXCR from the PCR reads. The data hold 440,000 or so distinct CDR3 sequences, with 43% observed a single time. The material sequenced was PBMCs, taken before TCRalphabeta/CD19-depleted stem cell transplant. This clonotype originated in a girl between 2 and 10 years old with aplastic anemia, due to receive a stem cell transplant.

CDR3 in DNA: TGTGCCAGCAGCCCCAGGGGTAATAATTCACCCCTCCACTTT. This encodes CASSPRGNNSPLHF. The chain couples TRBV9 to TRBJ1-6, with TRBD1 as a possible D gene (6 bases). The germline gives CDR1 SGDLS, CDR2 YYNGEE. The germline V and J ends were trimmed by 4 bases and 5 bases, with 10 bases remaining between them. The CDR3 is 14 amino acids.